This T cell receptor (beta chain) was sequenced for a study of OX40 agonist ivuxolimab in advanced cancers. Study at large: An anti-OX40 (CD134) antibody with agonistic activity, ivuxolimab, was administered to patients. At 0.01 to 10 mg/kg, ivuxolimab was administered intravenously to patients every 2 weeks. It was permissible to have had prior anti-PD-1, anti-PD-L1 or anti-CTLA-4 therapy, and around 40% had some.

Generated by immunoSEQ multiplex PCR, the TCRdb table keeps only in-frame clones and is missing some. Among about 69,000 clones listed, around 80% were seen once. The sampling schedule covered blood at baseline, cycle 4 day 1, and cycle 7 day 1. CDR3 length: 13 residues. V dropped 7 bases and J dropped 5 bases, with 13 bases sitting between them. Germline V CDR1 and CDR2: LNHDA, SQIVND (reference sequence). The V gene is TRBV19, the J gene TRBJ2-3, with unresolved D. This TCR came from an adult with an advanced solid tumor such as melanoma, head and neck, liver or kidney cancer. The input for sequencing was CD4+ or CD8+ T cells sorted from blood, taken in a trial of the OX40 agonist ivuxolimab. The CDR3 region is CASNGRVGDTQYF. The CDR3 DNA reads TGTGCCAGTAATGGCCGGGTGGGAGATACGCAGTATTTT.